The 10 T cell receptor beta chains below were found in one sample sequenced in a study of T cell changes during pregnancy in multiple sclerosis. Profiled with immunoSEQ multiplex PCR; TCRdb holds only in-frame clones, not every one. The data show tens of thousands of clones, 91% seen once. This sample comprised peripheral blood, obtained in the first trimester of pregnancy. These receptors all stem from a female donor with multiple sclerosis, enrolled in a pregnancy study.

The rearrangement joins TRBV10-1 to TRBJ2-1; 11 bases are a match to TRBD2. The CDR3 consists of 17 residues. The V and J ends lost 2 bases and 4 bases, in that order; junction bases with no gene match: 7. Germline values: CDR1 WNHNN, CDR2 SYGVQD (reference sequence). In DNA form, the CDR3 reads TGCGCCAGCAGTGAGAAGCTAGCGGGAGGCTCATACAATGAGCAGTTCTTC. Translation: CASSEKLAGGSYNEQFF.

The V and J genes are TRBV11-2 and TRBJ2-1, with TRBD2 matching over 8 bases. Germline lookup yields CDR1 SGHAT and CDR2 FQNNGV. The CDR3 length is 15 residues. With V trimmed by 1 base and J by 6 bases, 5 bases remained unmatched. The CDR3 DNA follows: TGTGCCAGCAGCTTAGCCGGGACTAGATCCAATGAGCAGTTCTTC. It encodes CASSLAGTRSNEQFF.

In nucleotides, the CDR3 is TGTGCCAGCAGCTTAGCGCGGAGGGGGGGGATTCCTACCTTCACAGATACGCAGTATTTT. Protein sequence: CASSLARRGGIPTFTDTQYF. This chain joins TRBV7-2 and TRBJ2-3; possibly TRBD2 for D (7 bases). With 0 bases removed from V and 2 bases from J, the gap between germline ends came to 24 bases. CDR1 and CDR2 (germline): SGHTA, FQGNSA. The CDR3 has 20 residues.

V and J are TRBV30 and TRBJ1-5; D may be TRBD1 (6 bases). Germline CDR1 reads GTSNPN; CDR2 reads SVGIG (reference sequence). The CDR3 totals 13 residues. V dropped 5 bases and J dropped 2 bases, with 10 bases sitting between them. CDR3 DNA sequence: TGTGCCTGGGCCCCAGGGGGCAATCAGCCCCAGCATTTT. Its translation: CAWAPGGNQPQHF.

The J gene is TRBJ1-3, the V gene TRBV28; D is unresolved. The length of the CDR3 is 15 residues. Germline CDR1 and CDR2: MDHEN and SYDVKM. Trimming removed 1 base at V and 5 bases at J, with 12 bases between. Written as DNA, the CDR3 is TGTGCCAGCAGTTTATCGGAGGTTGGTCGAAACACCATATATTTT. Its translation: CASSLSEVGRNTIYF.

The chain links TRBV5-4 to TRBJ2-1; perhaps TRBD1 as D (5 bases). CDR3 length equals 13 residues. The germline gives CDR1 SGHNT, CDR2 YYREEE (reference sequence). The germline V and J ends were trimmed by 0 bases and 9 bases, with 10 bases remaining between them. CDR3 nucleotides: TGTGCCAGCAGCTTGGAGGGGCCGGCTGAGCAGTTCTTC. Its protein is CASSLEGPAEQFF.

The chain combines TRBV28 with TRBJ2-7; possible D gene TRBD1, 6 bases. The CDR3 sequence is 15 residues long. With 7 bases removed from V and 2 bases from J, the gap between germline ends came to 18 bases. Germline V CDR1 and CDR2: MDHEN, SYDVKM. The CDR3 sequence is CASIPSLGAAYEQYF. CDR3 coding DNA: TGTGCCAGCATCCCGAGCCTGGGGGCGGCCTACGAGCAGTACTTC.

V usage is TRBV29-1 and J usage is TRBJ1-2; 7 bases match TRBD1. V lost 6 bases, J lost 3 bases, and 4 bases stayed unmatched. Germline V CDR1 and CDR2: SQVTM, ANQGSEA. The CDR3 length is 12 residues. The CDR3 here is CSVPTGHYGYTF. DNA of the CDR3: TGCAGCGTCCCGACAGGGCACTATGGCTACACCTTC.

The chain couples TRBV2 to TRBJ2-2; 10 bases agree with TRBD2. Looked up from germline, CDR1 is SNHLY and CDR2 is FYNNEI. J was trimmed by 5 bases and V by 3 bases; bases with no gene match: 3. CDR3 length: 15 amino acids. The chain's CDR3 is CASSDSGRNTGELFF. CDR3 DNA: TGTGCCAGCAGTGATAGCGGGAGGAATACCGGGGAGCTGTTTTTT.

The CDR3: CASSGGDRDATNEKLFF. CDR3 nucleotides: TGTGCCAGCAGTGGGGGTGACAGGGATGCAACTAATGAAAAACTGTTTTTT. The genes are TRBV6-1 and TRBJ1-4; TRBD1 agrees at 7 bases. Trimming took 4 bases from V and 0 from J; bases not matched to a gene: 8. Germline CDR1 and CDR2: MNHNS and SASEGT. The CDR3 totals 17 residues.